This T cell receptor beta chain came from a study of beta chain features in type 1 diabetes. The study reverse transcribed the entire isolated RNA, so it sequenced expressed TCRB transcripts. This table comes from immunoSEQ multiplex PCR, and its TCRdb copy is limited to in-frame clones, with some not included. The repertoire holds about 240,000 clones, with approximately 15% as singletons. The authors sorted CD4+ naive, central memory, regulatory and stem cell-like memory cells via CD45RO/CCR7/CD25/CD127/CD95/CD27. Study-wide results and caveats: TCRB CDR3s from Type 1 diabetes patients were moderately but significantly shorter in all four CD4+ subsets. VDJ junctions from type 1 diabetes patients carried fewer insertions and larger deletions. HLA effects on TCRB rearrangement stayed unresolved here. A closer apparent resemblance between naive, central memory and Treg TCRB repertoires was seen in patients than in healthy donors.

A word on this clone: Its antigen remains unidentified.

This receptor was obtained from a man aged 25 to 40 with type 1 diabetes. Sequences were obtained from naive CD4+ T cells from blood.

CDR3 in amino acids: CASGGSNQPQHF. CDR3 in DNA: TGTGCCTCAGGGGGAAGCAATCAGCCCCAGCATTTT. This chain joins TRBV10-3 and TRBJ1-5; 7 bases are shared with TRBD1. Per the germline V gene, CDR1 is ENHRY and CDR2 is SYGVKD. The V segment lost 11 bases and the J segment 1 base; nucleotides outside the gene matches: 2. This CDR3 is 12 amino acids long.